A selection of T cell receptor beta chains follows, all from one sample in a study of CD8+CD57+ T cells in acquired aplastic anemia. TCRdb fed the reads into MiXCR, producing one record per CDR3 protein. The sample lists around 150,000 distinct CDR3 sequences, 45% to 50% occurring once. The specimen sequenced was sorted CD4+, CD8+, or CD8+CD57+ T cells (not recorded which) from PBMCs. All receptors come from a human donor with aplastic anemia. The CDR3 runs from the conserved cysteine through the conserved F or W. A D gene is named only where the DNA matches it firmly. Clone size, where shown, is once, few, many, or a class for clones that have expanded.

d_call	v_call	j_call	clone_size	cdr3_aa	cdr3_nt
NA	TRBV20-1	TRBJ2-5	NA	CSAGDTSSQETQYF	TGCAGTGCTGGGGACACTAGCAGCCAAGAGACCCAGTACTTC
TRBD1	TRBV12-3/TRBV12-4	TRBJ2-2	NA	CASSHPQGVNTGELFF	TGTGCCAGCAGCCACCCACAGGGGGTGAACACCGGGGAGCTGTTTTTT
TRBD1	TRBV5-1	TRBJ2-7	few	CASSLVQGAYEQYF	TGCGCCAGCAGCTTGGTCCAGGGGGCCTACGAGCAGTACTTC
NA	TRBV9	TRBJ1-2	many	CASSPAGLDGYTF	TGTGCCAGCAGCCCTGCTGGCCTGGATGGCTACACCTTC
NA	TRBV19	TRBJ1-2	NA	CASSIGNRDNYGYTF	TGTGCCAGTAGTATAGGCAATAGGGATAACTATGGCTACACCTTC
TRBD2	TRBV14	TRBJ2-3	NA	CASSQASGYSSYTQYF	TGTGCCAGCAGCCAGGCTAGCGGGTACTCCTCATATACGCAGTATTTT
TRBD1	TRBV2	TRBJ1-1	many	CANLDRQLRITEAFF	TGTGCCAACCTGGACAGGCAACTTAGGATCACTGAAGCTTTCTTT
TRBD1	TRBV7-6	TRBJ2-5	NA	CASSLAPQGRGETQYF	TGTGCCAGCAGCCTAGCCCCACAGGGGAGAGGCGAGACCCAGTACTTC
NA	TRBV12-3/TRBV12-4	TRBJ1-2	NA	CASSFGYGYTF	TGTGCCAGCAGTTTTGGGTATGGCTACACCTTC
NA	TRBV2	TRBJ2-7	NA	CASSLGIQFYEQYF	TGTGCCAGCAGCTTAGGGATTCAATTCTACGAGCAGTACTTC
NA	TRBV19	TRBJ1-2	NA	CASREGQSGYTF	TGTGCCAGTCGAGAGGGGCAAAGTGGCTACACCTTC
NA	TRBV12-3/TRBV12-4	TRBJ2-5	many	CASSFLDGEETQYF	TGTGCCAGCAGTTTTCTGGACGGAGAAGAGACCCAGTACTTC
NA	TRBV6-5	TRBJ2-5	many	CASSYIGVRETQYF	TGTGCCAGCAGTTATATTGGGGTCCGTGAGACCCAGTACTTC
NA	TRBV7-6	TRBJ2-5	NA	CASSLVIGQVETQYF	TGTGCCAGCAGCTTAGTAATCGGGCAGGTTGAGACCCAGTACTTC
NA	TRBV7-8	TRBJ2-6	NA	CASSLDSGANVLTF	TGTGCCAGCAGCCTCGACTCTGGGGCCAACGTCCTGACTTTC
NA	TRBV6-1	TRBJ2-3	many	CASRPRTRRTDTQYF	TGTGCCAGCAGACCCCGGACTCGGCGCACAGATACGCAGTATTTT
NA	TRBV10-3	TRBJ1-1	NA	CATWTEEYTEAFF	TGTGCCACCTGGACAGAAGAATACACTGAAGCTTTCTTT
TRBD2	TRBV20-1	TRBJ2-5	NA	CSAMTASGEETQYF	TGCAGTGCTATGACGGCTAGCGGAGAAGAGACCCAGTACTTC
TRBD1	TRBV19	TRBJ2-7	NA	CASSGTGGHREQYF	TGTGCCAGTAGTGGGACAGGGGGGCATAGGGAGCAGTACTTC
TRBD1	TRBV10-3	TRBJ2-7	NA	CAIRRPGQGFYEQYF	TGTGCCATCAGGAGACCGGGACAGGGGTTCTACGAGCAGTACTTC
TRBD1	TRBV2	TRBJ1-4	NA	CASRNDRAGGKLFF	TGTGCCAGCAGGAACGACAGGGCAGGGGGAAAACTGTTTTTT
NA	TRBV25-1	TRBJ2-6	once	CASSARSGANVLTF	TGTGCCAGCAGTGCCAGGTCTGGGGCCAACGTCCTGACTTTC
TRBD1	TRBV27	TRBJ2-7	NA	CAGSLSQTGSSYEQYF	TGTGCCGGCAGTTTATCTCAGACAGGGAGCTCCTACGAGCAGTACTTC
TRBD2	TRBV25-1	TRBJ2-1	NA	CASSSPSQRGYNEQFF	TGTGCCAGCAGTTCTCCGTCCCAGCGGGGATACAATGAGCAGTTCTTC
NA	TRBV2	TRBJ1-5	few	CASSYSGGRYQPQHF	TGTGCCAGCAGTTACTCTGGGGGCAGGTATCAGCCCCAGCATTTT
NA	TRBV7-2	TRBJ2-5	once	CASSLQMETQYF	TGTGCCAGCAGCTTACAGATGGAGACCCAGTACTTC
NA	TRBV11-1	TRBJ2-5	NA	CASSPGGIPETQYF	TGTGCCAGCAGCCCGGGGGGCATTCCGGAGACCCAGTACTTC
TRBD2	TRBV7-7	TRBJ2-2	NA	CASNTVGGGYPGELFF	TGTGCCAGCAACACCGTGGGGGGAGGGTATCCCGGGGAGCTGTTTTTT
TRBD1	TRBV14	TRBJ2-7	NA	CASRLDRGYEQYF	TGTGCCAGCAGGCTCGACAGGGGCTACGAGCAGTACTTC
NA	TRBV20-1	TRBJ1-1	many	CSARLGDTEAFF	TGCAGTGCTAGACTAGGGGACACTGAAGCTTTCTTT
NA	TRBV19	TRBJ1-4	many	CASSSTGKGPNEKLFF	TGTGCCAGTAGTTCCACAGGGAAGGGGCCTAATGAAAAACTGTTTTTT
TRBD1	TRBV7-9	TRBJ1-2	NA	CASSPPGQGDYGYTF	TGTGCCAGCAGCCCTCCGGGACAGGGAGACTATGGCTACACCTTC
NA	TRBV6-5	TRBJ2-1	many	CASSYSRANEQFF	TGTGCCAGCAGTTACTCTCGGGCCAATGAGCAGTTCTTC
NA	TRBV30	TRBJ1-2	few	CAWSWVDNYGYTF	TGTGCCTGGAGTTGGGTAGACAACTATGGCTACACCTTC
NA	TRBV12-3/TRBV12-4	TRBJ2-7	many	CASSFVYRENEQYF	TGTGCCAGCAGCTTCGTATACAGGGAGAACGAGCAGTACTTC
NA	TRBV7-9	TRBJ2-7	NA	CASSPRTHEQYF	TGTGCCAGCAGCCCCCGTACCCACGAGCAGTACTTC
TRBD2	TRBV20-1	TRBJ2-1	NA	CSAPGRLAGSNEQFF	TGCAGTGCTCCCGGTAGACTAGCGGGAAGCAATGAGCAGTTCTTC
NA	TRBV7-9	TRBJ2-2	many	CASSHRRGQSPYTGELFF	TGTGCCAGCAGCCACCGAAGGGGCCAGTCCCCGTACACCGGGGAGCTGTTTTTT
NA	TRBV9	TRBJ2-1	NA	CASSVGQWGSEQFF	TGTGCCAGCAGCGTAGGACAGTGGGGGAGTGAGCAGTTCTTC
TRBD2	TRBV11-2	TRBJ2-5	many	CASSSLSGRKGETQYF	TGTGCCAGCAGCTCCCTTAGCGGGAGAAAGGGGGAGACCCAGTACTTC
TRBD2	TRBV5-4	TRBJ2-6	once	CASSSVGLAISGANVLTF	TGTGCCAGCAGCTCCGTGGGACTAGCGATCTCTGGGGCCAACGTCCTGACTTTC
NA	TRBV15	TRBJ1-6	NA	CATSRDQISPLHF	TGTGCCACCAGCAGAGATCAGATTTCACCCCTCCACTTT
NA	TRBV7-2	TRBJ2-7	many	CASTSGGGLRNEQYF	TGTGCCAGCACCTCAGGTGGGGGGCTAAGGAACGAGCAGTACTTC
NA	TRBV6-2/TRBV6-3	TRBJ2-5	NA	CASSYLAGMETQYF	TGTGCCAGCAGTTACTTGGCGGGAATGGAGACCCAGTACTTC
NA	TRBV12-3/TRBV12-4	TRBJ2-2	many	CASSLDYRGVLFF	TGTGCCAGCAGCCTCGACTACCGTGGAGTGCTGTTTTTT
TRBD1	TRBV15	TRBJ1-6	NA	CATSKGQANSPLHF	TGTGCCACCAGTAAGGGACAGGCTAATTCACCCCTCCACTTT
NA	TRBV15	TRBJ1-5	few	CATSGRSGSNQPQHF	TGTGCCACCAGCGGAAGATCGGGGAGCAATCAGCCCCAGCATTTT
NA	TRBV6-1	TRBJ2-3	many	CASRSGRTQYF	TGTGCCAGCAGGTCAGGGCGTACGCAGTATTTT
NA	TRBV20-1	TRBJ1-1	NA	CSARGGLPEAFF	TGCAGTGCTAGAGGTGGCCTCCCTGAAGCTTTCTTT
TRBD1	TRBV15	TRBJ1-4	many	CATSERRQGREKLFF	TGTGCCACCAGCGAGCGGAGACAGGGGAGGGAAAAACTGTTTTTT
NA	TRBV12-3/TRBV12-4	TRBJ1-5	NA	CASSFRQLSQHF	TGTGCCAGCAGTTTTAGGCAGTTGTCCCAGCATTTT
NA	TRBV6-4	TRBJ2-2	many	CASSDSVAIYSNTGELFF	TGTGCCAGCAGTGACTCCGTCGCCATTTACTCGAACACCGGGGAGCTGTTTTTT
NA	TRBV9	TRBJ2-1	many	CASSGVKGTNEQFF	TGTGCCAGCAGCGGCGTTAAAGGGACGAATGAGCAGTTCTTC
TRBD1	TRBV19	TRBJ1-2	many	CASSITELANPGQGPREVGYTF	TGTGCCAGTAGTATAACGGAGTTGGCCAACCCGGGACAGGGTCCTCGAGAGGTGGGCTACACCTTC
TRBD1	TRBV6-5	TRBJ2-7	many	CASSHDRALYEQYF	TGTGCCAGCAGTCACGACAGGGCTCTCTACGAGCAGTACTTC
NA	TRBV20-1	TRBJ2-7	NA	CSAGGGGGVTYEQYF	TGCAGTGCTGGGGGAGGAGGGGGAGTAACCTACGAGCAGTACTTC
NA	TRBV7-6	TRBJ1-5	many	CASSLGPSNQPQHF	TGTGCCAGCAGCTTAGGACCCAGCAATCAGCCCCAGCATTTT
TRBD1	TRBV29-1	TRBJ2-7	NA	CSVEGGRGSEQYF	TGCAGCGTTGAAGGGGGCAGGGGGTCGGAGCAGTACTTC